This T cell receptor (beta chain) was captured in a study of blood T cell repertoires in COVID-19. For the study at large: Whether acute or convalescent, the COVID-19 samples came from the United States, Italy and Spain.

The CDR3 loop spans 15 amino acids. The ends lost 7 bases at V and 0 bases at J; junction bases unmatched: 3. Per germline, CDR1 SNHLY and CDR2 FYNNEI. Note on this clone: Additional DNA sequences in this sample encode the identical CDR3.

Methods used by the authors: Nucleated cell number was recorded as an estimate derived from reference gene primer amplification. TCRdb's copy holds only in-frame clones and misses some; the assay was immunoSEQ multiplex PCR. The V and J calls and clone size were taken over from that table, and D and trimming were inferred from the DNA. The sample records some 26,000 clones, approximately 75% being singletons. Seattle patient enrollment occurred during active infection, with longitudinal follow-up thereafter. The sequence was obtained from a middle-aged man with COVID-19, enrolled during active disease. This sequence joins TRBV2 and TRBJ2-5, with 12 bases lining up with TRBD2. The source material was peripheral blood. The CDR3 bases are TGTGCCAGCACCAGACTAGCGGGAGACCAAGAGACCCAGTACTTC. Amino acid sequence: CASTRLAGDQETQYF.